Detailed here is one T cell receptor (beta chain). This sample was taken from a study of blood T cell repertoires in COVID-19. The data were produced by immunoSEQ multiplex PCR, yet TCRdb's version contains in-frame clones alone and is incomplete. Of some 47,000 clones listed, about 86% are singletons. The trim removed 5 bases at V and 1 base at J, leaving 6 bases unmatched. This CDR3 contains 15 residues. CDR1 is SGHTA, CDR2 FQGNSA, per germline. The chain uses TRBV7-2 and TRBJ2-3; 7 bases are a match to TRBD2. This receptor was identified in a woman of 80 years or more with acute or convalescent COVID-19. Sequenced input: peripheral blood. This CDR3 is CASSPPSGGTDTQYF. Written as DNA, the CDR3 is TGTGCCAGCAGCCCACCAAGCGGGGGCACAGATACGCAGTATTTT.